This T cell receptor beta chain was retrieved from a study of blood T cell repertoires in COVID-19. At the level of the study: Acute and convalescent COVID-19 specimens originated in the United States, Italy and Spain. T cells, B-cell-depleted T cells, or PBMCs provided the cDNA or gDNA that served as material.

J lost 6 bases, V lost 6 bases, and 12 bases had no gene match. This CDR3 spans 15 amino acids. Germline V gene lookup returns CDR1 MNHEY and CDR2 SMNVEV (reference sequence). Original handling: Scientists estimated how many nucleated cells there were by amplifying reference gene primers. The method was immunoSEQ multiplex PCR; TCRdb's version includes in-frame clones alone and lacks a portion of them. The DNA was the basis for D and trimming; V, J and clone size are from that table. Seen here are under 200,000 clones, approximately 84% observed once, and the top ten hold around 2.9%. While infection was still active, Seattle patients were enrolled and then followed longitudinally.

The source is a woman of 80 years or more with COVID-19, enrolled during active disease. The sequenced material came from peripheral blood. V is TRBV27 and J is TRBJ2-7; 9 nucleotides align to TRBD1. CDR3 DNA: TGTGCCAGCAGACCATGGGACAGGGTGGACGGCGAGCAGTACTTC. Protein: CASRPWDRVDGEQYF.